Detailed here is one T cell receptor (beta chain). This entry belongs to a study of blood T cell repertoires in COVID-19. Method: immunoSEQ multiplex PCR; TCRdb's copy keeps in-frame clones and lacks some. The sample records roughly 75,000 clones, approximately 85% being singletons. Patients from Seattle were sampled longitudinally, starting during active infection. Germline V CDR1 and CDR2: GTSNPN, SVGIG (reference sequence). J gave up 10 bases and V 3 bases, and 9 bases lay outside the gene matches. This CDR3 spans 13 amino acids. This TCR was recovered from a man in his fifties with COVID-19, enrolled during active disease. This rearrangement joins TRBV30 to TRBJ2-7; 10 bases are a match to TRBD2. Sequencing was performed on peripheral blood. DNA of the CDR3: TGTGCCTGGAGCATGATAGCGGGAGGCGTTCAGTACTTC. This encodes CAWSMIAGGVQYF. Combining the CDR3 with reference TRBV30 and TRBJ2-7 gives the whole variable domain SQTIHQWPATLVQPVGSPLSLECTVEGTSNPNLYWYRQAAGRGLQLLFYSVGIGQISSEVPQNLSASRPQDRQFILSSKKLLLSDSGFYLCAWSMIAGGVQYFGPGTRLTVT.